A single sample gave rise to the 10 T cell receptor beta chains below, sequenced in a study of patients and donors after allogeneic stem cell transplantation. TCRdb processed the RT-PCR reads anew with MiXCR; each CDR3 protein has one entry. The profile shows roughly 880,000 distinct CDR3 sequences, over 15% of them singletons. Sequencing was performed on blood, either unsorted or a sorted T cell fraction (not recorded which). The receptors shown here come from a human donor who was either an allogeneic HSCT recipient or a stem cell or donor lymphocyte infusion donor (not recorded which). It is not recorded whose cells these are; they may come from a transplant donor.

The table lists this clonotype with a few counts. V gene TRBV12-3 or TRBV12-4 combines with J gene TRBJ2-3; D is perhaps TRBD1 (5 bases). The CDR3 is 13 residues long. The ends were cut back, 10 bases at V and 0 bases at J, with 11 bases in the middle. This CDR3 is CATGQVSTDTQYF. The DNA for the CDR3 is TGTGCCACCGGACAAGTTAGCACAGATACGCAGTATTTT.

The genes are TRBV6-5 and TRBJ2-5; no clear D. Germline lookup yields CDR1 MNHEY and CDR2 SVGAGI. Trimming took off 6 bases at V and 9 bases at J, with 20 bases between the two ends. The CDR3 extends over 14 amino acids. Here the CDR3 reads CASRYGLTWSPQYF. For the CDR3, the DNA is TGTGCCAGCAGATACGGCCTAACATGGAGCCCCCAGTACTTC.

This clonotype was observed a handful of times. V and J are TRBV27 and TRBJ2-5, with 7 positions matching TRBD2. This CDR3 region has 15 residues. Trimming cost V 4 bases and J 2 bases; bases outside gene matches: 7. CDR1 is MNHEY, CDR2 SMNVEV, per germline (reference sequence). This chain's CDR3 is CASSSPASGQETQYF. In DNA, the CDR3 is TGTGCCAGCAGTTCCCCGGCTAGCGGTCAAGAGACCCAGTACTTC.

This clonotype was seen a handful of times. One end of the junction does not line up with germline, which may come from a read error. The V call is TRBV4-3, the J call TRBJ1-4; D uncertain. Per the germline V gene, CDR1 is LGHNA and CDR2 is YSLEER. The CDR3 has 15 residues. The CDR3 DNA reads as TGCGCCAGCAGCCAAGAACGGGGTTCTAATGAAAAGCTGTTTTTT. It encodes CASSQERGSNEKLFF.

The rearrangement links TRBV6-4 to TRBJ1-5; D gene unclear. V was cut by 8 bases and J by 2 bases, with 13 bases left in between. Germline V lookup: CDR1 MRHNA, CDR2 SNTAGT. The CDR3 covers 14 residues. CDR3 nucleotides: TGTGCCAGCCCCTTGTGTAGGGGCAATCAGCCCCAGCATTTT. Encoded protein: CASPLCRGNQPQHF.

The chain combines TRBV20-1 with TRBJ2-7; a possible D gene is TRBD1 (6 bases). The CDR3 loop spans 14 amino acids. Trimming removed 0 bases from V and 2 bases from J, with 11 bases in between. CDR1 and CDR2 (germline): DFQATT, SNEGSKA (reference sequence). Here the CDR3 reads CSAREIGTTYEQYF. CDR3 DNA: TGCAGTGCTAGAGAAATCGGGACAACCTACGAGCAGTACTTC.

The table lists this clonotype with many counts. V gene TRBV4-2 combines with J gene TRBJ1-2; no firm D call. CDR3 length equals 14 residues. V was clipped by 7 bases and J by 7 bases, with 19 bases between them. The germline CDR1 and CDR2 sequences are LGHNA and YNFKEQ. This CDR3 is CASTKEATVPGYTF. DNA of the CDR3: TGTGCCAGCACCAAAGAGGCCACAGTTCCTGGCTACACCTTC.

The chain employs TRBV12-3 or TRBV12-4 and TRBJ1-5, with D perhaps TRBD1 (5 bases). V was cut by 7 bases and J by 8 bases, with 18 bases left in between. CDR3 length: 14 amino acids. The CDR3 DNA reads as TGTGCCAGCACCTTCGGGGAGGGGAGGGAGCCCCAGCATTTT. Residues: CASTFGEGREPQHF.

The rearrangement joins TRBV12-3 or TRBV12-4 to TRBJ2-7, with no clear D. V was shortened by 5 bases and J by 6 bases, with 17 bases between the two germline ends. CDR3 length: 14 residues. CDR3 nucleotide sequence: TGTGCCAGCAGTCCCGGGCCCTTGTCCCTCGAGCAGTACTTC. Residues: CASSPGPLSLEQYF.

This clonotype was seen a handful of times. This chain's CDR3 is CAVRGQGGYEQYF. Here the CDR3 DNA reads TGTGCCGTAAGGGGACAGGGAGGCTACGAGCAGTACTTC. V and J are TRBV6-2 or TRBV6-3 and TRBJ2-7, with 9 bases identical to TRBD1. The V gene's germline CDR1 is MNHEY and CDR2 SVGEGT. The trim removed 11 bases at V and 3 bases at J, leaving 8 bases unmatched. The CDR3 is 13 amino acids.